Sequencing of this T cell receptor (beta chain) was carried out in a study of cytomegalovirus exposure and HLA in healthy donors. Libraries were prepared by immunoSEQ multiplex PCR; TCRdb keeps only in-frame clonotypes and omits some of them. The sample lists approximately 200,000 clones, about 90% occurring once. This CDR3 region has 14 residues. V trimming: 4 bases; J trimming: 7 bases; junction bases outside the gene matches: 4. The V gene's germline CDR1 is SEHNR and CDR2 FQNEAQ (reference sequence). The TCR comes from a woman between 18 and 30 years old in good health and CMV-seronegative. This sequence joins TRBV7-9 and TRBJ2-7; 13 bases are a match to TRBD2. The sequencing input was PBMCs. The CDR3 sequence is CASSWTSGSLEQYF. Here the CDR3 DNA reads TGTGCCAGCAGCTGGACTAGCGGGAGTTTAGAGCAGTACTTC.